This TCR beta chain was found in a study of cytomegalovirus exposure and HLA in healthy donors. Overall study results and limits: Follow-up analysis found HLA locus-dependent TCR association rates, highest for DRB1 and lowest for HLA-C.

13 Jbeta primers and 60 Vbeta primers were used for the PCR. Sequencing was performed with immunoSEQ multiplex PCR; in TCRdb, only in-frame clones are kept and a portion is missing. The sample yields around 210,000 clones, approximately 80% seen once. Comments on this clone: Its antigen is currently unknown.

V was pared by 1 base and J by 5 bases, with 5 bases of the junction left unmatched. The CDR3 contains 14 residues. Germline lookup yields CDR1 SGHRS and CDR2 YFSETQ. This receptor was obtained from a woman in her twenties or thirties in good health and CMV-seronegative. The sample consisted of PBMCs. The V call is TRBV5-1, the J call TRBJ2-7; TRBD1 agrees at 8 bases. The chain's CDR3 is CASSLIGQGDEQYF. The CDR3 DNA sequence: TGCGCCAGCAGCTTGATCGGACAGGGAGACGAGCAGTACTTC.